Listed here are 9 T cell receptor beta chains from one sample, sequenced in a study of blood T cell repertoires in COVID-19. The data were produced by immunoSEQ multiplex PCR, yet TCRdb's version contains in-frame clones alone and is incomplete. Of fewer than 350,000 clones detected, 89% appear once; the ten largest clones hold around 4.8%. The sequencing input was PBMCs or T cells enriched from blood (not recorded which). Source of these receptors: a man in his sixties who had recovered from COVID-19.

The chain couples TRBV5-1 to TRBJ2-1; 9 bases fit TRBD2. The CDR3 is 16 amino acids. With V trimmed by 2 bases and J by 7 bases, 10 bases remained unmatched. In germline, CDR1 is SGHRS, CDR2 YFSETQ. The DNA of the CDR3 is TGCGCCAGCAGCTTTCTCGTACTAGCGGGTGTAAATGAGCAGTTCTTC. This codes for CASSFLVLAGVNEQFF.

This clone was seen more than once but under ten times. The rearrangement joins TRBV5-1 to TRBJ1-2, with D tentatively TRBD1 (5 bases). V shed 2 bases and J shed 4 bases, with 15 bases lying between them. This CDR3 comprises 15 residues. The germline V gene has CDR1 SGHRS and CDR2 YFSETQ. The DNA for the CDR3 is TGCGCCAGCAGCTTTGGACGGCAGGGAGGCTATGGCTACACCTTC. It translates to CASSFGRQGGYGYTF.

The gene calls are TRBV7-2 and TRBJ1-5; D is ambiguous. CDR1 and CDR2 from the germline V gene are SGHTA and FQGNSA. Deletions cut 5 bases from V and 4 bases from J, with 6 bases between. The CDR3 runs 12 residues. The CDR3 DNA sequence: TGTGCCAGCAGCGCCAGGAATCAGCCCCAGCATTTT. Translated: CASSARNQPQHF. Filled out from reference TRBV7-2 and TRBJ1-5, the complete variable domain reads GAGVSQSPSNKVTEKGKDVELRCDPISGHTALYWYRQSLGQGLEFLIYFQGNSAPDKSGLPSDRFSAERTGGSVSTLTIQRTQQEDSAVYLCASSARNQPQHFGDGTRLSIL.

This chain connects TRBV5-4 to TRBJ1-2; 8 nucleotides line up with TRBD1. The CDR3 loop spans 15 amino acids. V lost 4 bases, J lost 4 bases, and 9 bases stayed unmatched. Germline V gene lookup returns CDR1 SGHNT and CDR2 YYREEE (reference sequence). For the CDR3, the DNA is TGTGCCAGCAGCCCCGCGGGACAGGTGAGCTATGGCTACACCTTC. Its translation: CASSPAGQVSYGYTF.

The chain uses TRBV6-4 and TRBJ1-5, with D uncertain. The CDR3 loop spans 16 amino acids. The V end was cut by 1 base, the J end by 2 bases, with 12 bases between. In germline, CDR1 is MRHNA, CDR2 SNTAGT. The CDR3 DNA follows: TGTGCCAGCAGTGACTTGGAGAGAAGAGGCAATCAGCCCCAGCATTTT. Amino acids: CASSDLERRGNQPQHF.

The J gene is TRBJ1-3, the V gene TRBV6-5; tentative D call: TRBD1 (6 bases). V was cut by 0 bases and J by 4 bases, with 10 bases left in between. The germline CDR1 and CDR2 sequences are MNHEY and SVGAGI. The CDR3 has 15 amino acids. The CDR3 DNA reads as TGTGCCAGCAGTTACTCGGGGGCGCGGGGAAACACCATATATTTT. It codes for CASSYSGARGNTIYF.

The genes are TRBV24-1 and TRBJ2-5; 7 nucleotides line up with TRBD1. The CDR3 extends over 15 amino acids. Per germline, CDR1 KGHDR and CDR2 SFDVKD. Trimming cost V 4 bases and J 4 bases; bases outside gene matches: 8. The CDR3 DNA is TGTGCCACCAGTGACCCGAGAGGGGGCGGAGAGACCCAGTACTTC. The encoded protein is CATSDPRGGGETQYF.

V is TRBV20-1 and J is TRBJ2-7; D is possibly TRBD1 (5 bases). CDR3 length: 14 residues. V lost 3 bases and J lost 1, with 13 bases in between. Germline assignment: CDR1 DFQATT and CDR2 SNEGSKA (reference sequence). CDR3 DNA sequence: TGCAGTGCTAGTTCCGCGACAGTTTCCTACGAGCAGTACTTC. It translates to CSASSATVSYEQYF.

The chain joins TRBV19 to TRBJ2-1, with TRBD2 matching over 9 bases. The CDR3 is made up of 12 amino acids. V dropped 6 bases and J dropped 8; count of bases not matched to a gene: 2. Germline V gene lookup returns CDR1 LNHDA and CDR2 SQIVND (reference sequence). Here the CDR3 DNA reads TGTGCCAGTAGCTTAGCGGGAGATGAGCAGTTCTTC. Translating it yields CASSLAGDEQFF.